This T cell receptor (beta chain) was documented in a study of cytomegalovirus exposure and HLA in healthy donors. 13 Jbeta primers and 60 Vbeta primers were used for the PCR. Sequencing was performed with immunoSEQ multiplex PCR; in TCRdb, only in-frame clones are kept and a portion is missing. The sample carries 30,000 to 40,000 clones, approximately 74% recorded once. Germline CDR1 reads LNHNV; CDR2 reads YYDKDF (reference sequence). This CDR3 has 17 residues. Trimming stripped 1 base from V and 4 bases from J, with 19 bases between. The sequence came from a man aged 25-45 years in good health and CMV-seronegative. The sequencing sample was made of PBMCs. The V and J genes are TRBV15 and TRBJ1-2; unclear D gene. The CDR3 here is CATSRGAPRERSYGYTF. CDR3 in DNA: TGTGCCACCAGCAGAGGGGCTCCTAGGGAGAGGTCCTATGGCTACACCTTC.